Presented here are 7 T cell receptor beta chains from one specimen sequenced in a study of shared clonotypes between healthy human individuals. The table came from immunoSEQ multiplex PCR; TCRdb's copy has only in-frame clones and leaves some out. In the table there are some 2,000,000 clones, approximately 96% of which are singletons. Input material: naive CD4+ T cells sorted from blood. The subset denotes: CD45RA+ positively selected. These receptors all come from a man in his late teens or twenties in good health.

The J gene is TRBJ1-2, the V gene TRBV6-6; 8 bases agree with TRBD1. The V and J ends lost 5 bases and 4 bases, in that order; junction bases with no gene match: 9. Germline values: CDR1 MNHNY, CDR2 SVGAGI (reference sequence). The CDR3 is 15 residues long. The CDR3 protein is CASSRGQEAGYGYTF. CDR3 in DNA: TGTGCCAGCAGTCGGGGACAGGAGGCGGGCTATGGCTACACCTTC.

The chain has TRBV6-5 and TRBJ1-1, with a tentative D call TRBD1 (6 bases). The CDR3 loop spans 12 amino acids. V lost 8 bases, J lost 4 bases, and 11 bases lay in between. CDR1 MNHEY and CDR2 SVGAGI come from the germline V gene. The CDR3 DNA follows: TGTGCCAGCGGAGCAGGGGTCACTGAAGCTTTCTTT. Translated: CASGAGVTEAFF.

The chain recombines TRBV2 with TRBJ2-7; 8 bases match TRBD1. The trim removed 4 bases at V and 7 bases at J, leaving 6 bases unmatched. Per germline, CDR1 SNHLY and CDR2 FYNNEI. The CDR3 covers 13 residues. Here the CDR3 DNA reads TGTGCCAGCAGTGTGCAGGGGGCAGGGGAGCAGTACTTC. Its translation: CASSVQGAGEQYF.

The chain joins TRBV2 to TRBJ1-2, with D maybe TRBD1 (6 bases). The CDR3 loop spans 15 amino acids. In germline, CDR1 is SNHLY, CDR2 FYNNEI. Trimming shortened V by 2 bases and J by 4 bases, and 14 bases separated the two germline ends. The CDR3 bases are TGTGCCAGCAGTGAATTACCCAGGGGTGGCTATGGCTACACCTTC. Its translation is CASSELPRGGYGYTF. Looking up the rest from reference TRBV2 and TRBJ1-2 gives the full variable domain: EPEVTQTPSHQVTQMGQEVILRCVPISNHLYFYWYRQILGQKVEFLVSFYNNEISEKSEIFDDQFSVERPDGSNFTLKIRSTKLEDSAMYFCASSELPRGGYGYTFGSGTRLTVV.

The chain joins TRBV7-2 to TRBJ2-3; 11 bases are shared with TRBD2. Germline lookup yields CDR1 SGHTA and CDR2 FQGNSA. The CDR3 runs to 17 residues. V shed 5 bases, J shed 8 bases, and the junction held 15 bases outside the gene matches. The CDR3 loop is CASSVTLAGGPSGTQYF. In nucleotides, the CDR3 is TGTGCCAGCAGCGTCACTCTAGCGGGAGGCCCTTCGGGTACGCAGTATTTT.

This clone has only one observation. The chain has TRBV10-3 and TRBJ1-1, with TRBD1 matching over 7 bases. Germline V gene data show CDR1 as ENHRY and CDR2 as SYGVKD. V was pared by 6 bases and J by 6 bases, with 13 bases of the junction left unmatched. The length of the CDR3 is 15 residues. CDR3 coding DNA: TGTGCCATCAGGACCGACAGGGCCGGATACGCTGAAGCTTTCTTT. This translates into CAIRTDRAGYAEAFF.

The chain is built from TRBV4-1 and TRBJ1-5; D unclear. V was cut by 0 bases and J by 6 bases, with 9 bases left in between. CDR3 length: 14 residues. The V gene's germline CDR1 is MGHRA and CDR2 YSYEKL. The CDR3 nucleotides read TGCGCCAGCAGCCAAGACTCCCTAAGTCAGCCCCAGCATTTT. Protein sequence: CASSQDSLSQPQHF.